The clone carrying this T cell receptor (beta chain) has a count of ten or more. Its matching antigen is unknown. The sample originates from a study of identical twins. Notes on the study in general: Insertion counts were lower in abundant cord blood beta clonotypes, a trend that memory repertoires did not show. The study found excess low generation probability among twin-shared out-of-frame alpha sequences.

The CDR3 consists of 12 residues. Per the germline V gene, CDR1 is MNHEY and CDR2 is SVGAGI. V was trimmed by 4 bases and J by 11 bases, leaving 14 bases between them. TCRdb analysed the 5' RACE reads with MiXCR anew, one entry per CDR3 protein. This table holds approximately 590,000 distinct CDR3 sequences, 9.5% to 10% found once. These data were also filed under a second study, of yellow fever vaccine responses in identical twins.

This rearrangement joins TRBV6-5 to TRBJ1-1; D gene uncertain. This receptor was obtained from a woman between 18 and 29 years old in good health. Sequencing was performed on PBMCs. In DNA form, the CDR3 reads TGTGCCAGCAGTTCGTCTGGGCTCGGGGCTTTCTTT. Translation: CASSSSGLGAFF.